This is a list of T cell receptor beta chains from one sample in a study of shared clonotypes between healthy human individuals. Clones were read by immunoSEQ multiplex PCR, and TCRdb kept only the in-frame ones, dropping some. The sample contains about 1,500,000 clones, approximately 97% of which appear only once. The sequenced sample was naive CD4+ T cells sorted from blood. These receptor sequences come from a man aged 30-40 years in good health. CDR3s include the opening cysteine and the closing phenylalanine or tryptophan. Each record gives: CDR3 length, J gene, clone size, D gene, V gene, CDR3 protein, CDR3 DNA. A D gene is named only where the DNA matches it firmly. Where a row states a size, it is once, few, many or the class of an expanded clone; other rows omit it.

cdr3_length: 15
j_call: TRBJ2-7
clone_size: NA
d_call: TRBD1
v_call: TRBV5-1
cdr3_aa: CASSPGQGPPGEQYF
cdr3_nt: TGCGCCAGCAGCCCGGGACAGGGGCCACCGGGCGAGCAGTACTTC

cdr3_length: 16
j_call: TRBJ1-3
clone_size: NA
d_call: TRBD1
v_call: TRBV27
cdr3_aa: CASSVTGGGFGNTIYF
cdr3_nt: TGTGCCAGCAGTGTCACAGGGGGCGGCTTCGGAAACACCATATATTTT

cdr3_length: 15
j_call: TRBJ2-2
clone_size: NA
d_call: NA
v_call: TRBV18
cdr3_aa: CASSPARGLTGELFF
cdr3_nt: TGTGCCAGCTCACCAGCTCGGGGGCTGACCGGGGAGCTGTTTTTT

cdr3_length: 13
j_call: TRBJ2-1
clone_size: NA
d_call: NA
v_call: TRBV7-3
cdr3_aa: CASSPQAGHEQFF
cdr3_nt: TGTGCCAGCAGCCCGCAAGCGGGCCATGAGCAGTTCTTC

cdr3_length: 12
j_call: TRBJ2-3
clone_size: NA
d_call: NA
v_call: TRBV5-6
cdr3_aa: CASSRLEDTQYF
cdr3_nt: TGTGCCAGCAGCCGGTTGGAGGATACGCAGTATTTT

cdr3_length: 15
j_call: TRBJ2-1
clone_size: NA
d_call: TRBD2
v_call: TRBV29-1
cdr3_aa: CSVDGLADAYNEQFF
cdr3_nt: TGCAGCGTTGATGGACTAGCGGACGCCTACAATGAGCAGTTCTTC

cdr3_length: 12
j_call: TRBJ2-7
clone_size: NA
d_call: TRBD1
v_call: TRBV2
cdr3_aa: CASRTDRAEQYF
cdr3_nt: TGTGCCAGCAGGACGGACAGGGCCGAGCAGTACTTC

cdr3_length: 18
j_call: TRBJ2-1
clone_size: NA
d_call: NA
v_call: TRBV29-1
cdr3_aa: CSVKPLVPGSTSYNEQFF
cdr3_nt: TGCAGCGTTAAACCCCTCGTCCCGGGGTCGACCTCCTACAATGAGCAGTTCTTC

cdr3_length: 16
j_call: TRBJ2-2
clone_size: NA
d_call: TRBD2
v_call: TRBV9
cdr3_aa: CASSVASGRLTGELFF
cdr3_nt: TGTGCCAGCAGCGTAGCTAGCGGGAGGCTCACCGGGGAGCTGTTTTTT

cdr3_length: 13
j_call: TRBJ1-5
clone_size: NA
d_call: TRBD1
v_call: TRBV5-6
cdr3_aa: CASSTQGGQPQHF
cdr3_nt: TGTGCCAGCAGCACTCAGGGGGGCCAGCCCCAGCATTTT

cdr3_length: 16
j_call: TRBJ2-7
clone_size: NA
d_call: NA
v_call: TRBV5-1
cdr3_aa: CASSREGAPNSYEQYF
cdr3_nt: TGCGCCAGCAGCCGGGAGGGGGCTCCTAACTCCTACGAGCAGTACTTC

cdr3_length: 14
j_call: TRBJ2-7
clone_size: NA
d_call: NA
v_call: TRBV5-1
cdr3_aa: CASSREGRDYEQYF
cdr3_nt: TGCGCCAGCAGCCGAGAAGGCAGGGACTACGAGCAGTACTTC

cdr3_length: 15
j_call: TRBJ1-5
clone_size: NA
d_call: NA
v_call: TRBV19
cdr3_aa: CASSIFFGGNQPQHF
cdr3_nt: TGTGCCAGTAGTATCTTCTTCGGCGGGAATCAGCCCCAGCATTTT

cdr3_length: 14
j_call: TRBJ2-7
clone_size: once
d_call: TRBD2
v_call: TRBV5-1
cdr3_aa: CASSEIVAGYEQYF
cdr3_nt: TGCGCCAGCAGCGAAATCGTAGCGGGTTATGAGCAGTACTTC

cdr3_length: 14
j_call: TRBJ2-7
clone_size: NA
d_call: NA
v_call: TRBV28
cdr3_aa: CASLKRGVDYEQYF
cdr3_nt: TGTGCCAGCCTCAAGAGAGGAGTCGACTACGAGCAGTACTTC

cdr3_length: 18
j_call: TRBJ2-5
clone_size: NA
d_call: TRBD2
v_call: TRBV28
cdr3_aa: CASSLFNILAGGPETQYF
cdr3_nt: TGTGCCAGCAGTTTATTCAATATTCTAGCGGGAGGGCCAGAGACCCAGTACTTC

cdr3_length: 16
j_call: TRBJ2-7
clone_size: NA
d_call: NA
v_call: TRBV2
cdr3_aa: CASSPFGAGKSYEQYF
cdr3_nt: TGTGCCAGCAGTCCCTTTGGGGCGGGTAAAAGCTACGAGCAGTACTTC

cdr3_length: 17
j_call: TRBJ2-1
clone_size: NA
d_call: TRBD1
v_call: TRBV5-4
cdr3_aa: CASSGSRTGGSYNEQFF
cdr3_nt: TGTGCCAGCAGCGGATCGAGGACAGGGGGATCTTACAATGAGCAGTTCTTC